The 23 T cell receptor beta chains below all came from one sample that was sequenced in a study of T cells in Graves' hyperthyroidism and ophthalmopathy (dated by TCRdb to about 2019). The method was multiplex PCR. Sequencing instrument: Illumina HiSeq 2000. TCR beta CDR3 regions were amplified from RNA transcripts. For the first round of RT-PCR on the TCR CDR3, the HTBI primer set was used together with the Qiagen OneStep RT-PCR kit. TCRdb passed the public sequencing reads through fastp at Q25 and MiXCR, retaining productive beta sequences. Every CDR3 protein is listed once, alongside the most common genes and DNA of its rows. This sample lists around 400,000 distinct CDR3 sequences; approximately 25% were detected once. The ten largest clonotypes hold 73% of the sample. Sequencing used blood. Receptors were obtained from a man aged 50 to 59 with Graves' hyperthyroidism.

The V call is TRBV7-6, the J call TRBJ2-1, with 12 bases lining up with TRBD2. The CDR3 consists of 17 residues. Germline CDR1 reads SGHVS; CDR2 reads FNYEAQ. Losses at the gene ends were 1 base for V and 1 base for J; bases not matched to a gene: 2. This CDR3 reads CASSLDLAGGSYNEQFF. The CDR3 DNA sequence: TGTGCCAGCAGCTTAGACCTAGCGGGAGGGTCCTACAATGAGCAGTTCTTC.

The chain carries TRBV5-1 and TRBJ2-5; 9 bases agree with TRBD2. With 0 bases clipped from V and 6 bases from J, the junction kept 6 bases outside the gene matches. CDR3 length: 15 amino acids. Germline values: CDR1 SGHRS, CDR2 YFSETQ. The DNA of the CDR3 is TGCGCCAGCAGCTTGGAGGCGGGGGGGCCGCAGACCCAGTACTTC. It encodes CASSLEAGGPQTQYF. Full variable domain (missing parts from reference TRBV5-1 and TRBJ2-5): KAGVTQTPRYLIKTRGQQVTLSCSPISGHRSVSWYQQTPGQGLQFLFEYFSETQRNKGNFPGRFSGRQFSNSRSEMNVSTLELGDSALYLCASSLEAGGPQTQYFGPGTRLLVL.

This clonotype was detected only a few times. V gene TRBV6-2 or TRBV6-3 combines with J gene TRBJ2-7; 9 bases map to TRBD2. Trimming cost V 5 bases and J 7 bases; bases outside gene matches: 12. The CDR3 spans 15 residues. The germline V gene has CDR1 MNHEY and CDR2 SVGEGT. The CDR3 DNA is TGTGCCAGCAGTGGAGGACTAGCGAGGGCCTGGGAGCAGTACTTC. Translating gives CASSGGLARAWEQYF.

CDR3 sequence: CASSYSVTNTEAFF. The CDR3 DNA reads TGTGCCAGCAGTTACTCGGTCACGAACACTGAAGCTTTCTTT. The chain recombines TRBV6-6 with TRBJ1-1, with unresolved D. Trimming left V 0 bases short and J 1 base short, with 6 bases between. The CDR3 has 14 residues. Germline CDR1 and CDR2: MNHNY and SVGAGI (reference sequence).

The genes are TRBV6-5 and TRBJ2-2, with 14 bases identical to TRBD2. The CDR3 runs 17 residues. J lost 2 bases, V lost 4 bases, and 3 bases had no gene match. The germline V gene has CDR1 MNHEY and CDR2 SVGAGI. CDR3 region: CASSWGLAGANTGELFF. The CDR3 bases are TGTGCCAGCAGTTGGGGACTAGCGGGGGCAAACACCGGGGAGCTGTTTTTT.

This clonotype was observed a handful of times. V and J are TRBV7-9 and TRBJ2-6; D ambiguous. Germline CDR1 reads SEHNR; CDR2 reads FQNEAQ (reference sequence). Deletions cut 3 bases from V and 0 bases from J, with 6 bases between. The length of the CDR3 is 15 residues. DNA of the CDR3: TGTGCCAGCAGCTTGACAAACTCTGGGGCCAACGTCCTGACTTTC. Translating gives CASSLTNSGANVLTF. Combining the CDR3 with reference TRBV7-9 and TRBJ2-6 gives the whole variable domain DTGVSQNPRHKITKRGQNVTFRCDPISEHNRLYWYRQTLGQGPEFLTYFQNEAQLEKSRLLSDRFSAERPKGSFSTLEIQRTEQGDSAMYLCASSLTNSGANVLTFGAGSRLTVL.

This clonotype was found a few times. The chain links TRBV5-1 to TRBJ1-1; TRBD1 agrees at 7 bases. There are 14 residues in the CDR3. Trimming took 4 bases from V and 4 from J; bases not matched to a gene: 7. Germline values: CDR1 SGHRS, CDR2 YFSETQ. The CDR3 DNA follows: TGCGCCAGCAGCGGCGTGACAGGGTCCACTGAAGCTTTCTTT. It translates to CASSGVTGSTEAFF.

The chain employs TRBV3-1 and TRBJ1-1; TRBD1 matches 10 bases. The CDR3 runs 15 residues. V trimming: 2 bases; J trimming: 5 bases; junction bases outside the gene matches: 5. Germline values: CDR1 LGHDT, CDR2 YNNKEL (reference sequence). The CDR3 bases are TGTGCCAGCAGCCAATTTCCGGGACAGGGGACTGAAGCTTTCTTT. Translation: CASSQFPGQGTEAFF.

The chain links TRBV9 to TRBJ2-7, with TRBD1 as a possible D gene (5 bases). Trimming took 0 bases from V and 2 from J, leaving 9 bases between them. Germline CDR1 reads SGDLS; CDR2 reads YYNGEE. The CDR3 length is 14 residues. The CDR3 bases are TGTGCCAGCAGCGTAGCAGACAGCACCTACGAGCAGTACTTC. Amino acid sequence: CASSVADSTYEQYF.

This clonotype was recorded many times. The chain combines TRBV7-3 with TRBJ2-7; tentative D call: TRBD2 (5 bases). Trimming shortened V by 1 base and J by 7 bases, and 14 bases separated the two germline ends. Germline V gene lookup returns CDR1 SGHTA and CDR2 FQGTGA. The CDR3 contains 14 residues. In DNA form, the CDR3 reads TGTGCCAGCAGCTTAAATCCCGGGATCGAAGAGCAGTACTTC. Protein: CASSLNPGIEEQYF.

The chain combines TRBV18 with TRBJ2-1, with 8 bases that match TRBD2. V shed 3 bases and J 3 bases; nucleotides not matched to a gene: 4. CDR3 length: 15 residues. In germline, CDR1 is KGHSH, CDR2 LQKENI. CDR3 bases: TGTGCCAGCTCACCCGTGGCGGGGGGCTACAATGAGCAGTTCTTC. This encodes CASSPVAGGYNEQFF.

This clonotype was detected only a few times. The chain carries TRBV3-1 and TRBJ2-7, with 7 bases matching TRBD1. Per germline, CDR1 LGHDT and CDR2 YNNKEL (reference sequence). V was clipped by 5 bases and J by 6 bases; unmatched bases: 10. The CDR3 is made up of 14 amino acids. DNA of the CDR3: TGTGCCAGCAGCTTAACAGGGGTTTATTCCGAGCAGTACTTC. It encodes CASSLTGVYSEQYF.

This clonotype was observed many times. The chain has TRBV19 and TRBJ2-3, with D unclear. Germline CDR1 and CDR2: LNHDA and SQIVND (reference sequence). V lost 9 bases and J 2 bases, leaving 6 bases between the germline ends. The CDR3 contains 11 residues. CDR3 sequence (DNA): TGTGCCAGCAGCATCACAGATACGCAGTATTTT. Its translation is CASSITDTQYF.

J is TRBJ2-6 and V is TRBV5-1, with D possibly being TRBD2 (6 bases). Trimming left V 4 bases short and J 0 bases short, with 14 bases between. CDR1 and CDR2 from the germline V gene are SGHRS and YFSETQ. The length of the CDR3 is 17 residues. The CDR3 sequence: CASSRGTGGSGANVLTF. In DNA, the CDR3 is TGCGCCAGCAGCCGAGGGACTGGAGGCTCTGGGGCCAACGTCCTGACTTTC.

This sequence joins TRBV5-6 and TRBJ2-1; D unresolved. Per the germline V gene, CDR1 is SGHDT and CDR2 is YYEEEE. The length of the CDR3 is 14 residues. Trimming removed 0 bases from V and 8 bases from J, with 12 bases in between. The CDR3 region is CASSLGPSEHEQFF. In nucleotides, the CDR3 is TGTGCCAGCAGCTTGGGGCCTTCGGAGCATGAGCAGTTCTTC. Combining the CDR3 with reference TRBV5-6 and TRBJ2-1 gives the whole variable domain DAGVTQSPTHLIKTRGQQVTLRCSPKSGHDTVSWYQQALGQGPQFIFQYYEEEERQRGNFPDRFSGHQFPNYSSELNVNALLLGDSALYLCASSLGPSEHEQFFGPGTRLTVL.

This clonotype was picked up many times. The chain is built from TRBV28 and TRBJ1-1, with D tentatively TRBD1 (5 bases). The ends were cut back, 3 bases at V and 4 bases at J, with 12 bases in the middle. CDR3 size: 14 residues. Germline loops: CDR1 MDHEN, CDR2 SYDVKM. CDR3 loop: CASSFSGRTTEAFF. The DNA for the CDR3 is TGTGCCAGCAGTTTCTCAGGGAGGACCACTGAAGCTTTCTTT.

This clonotype showed up just a few times. The CDR3 DNA is TGTGCCAGCAGCCAGCTTCCGGGACACATCCACGAGCAGTACTTC. Protein sequence: CASSQLPGHIHEQYF. V is TRBV3-1 and J is TRBJ2-7; D possibly corresponds to TRBD1 (6 bases). The CDR3 length is 15 residues. Trimming left V 3 bases short and J 5 bases short, with 17 bases between. Germline values: CDR1 LGHDT, CDR2 YNNKEL (reference sequence).

The CDR3, as DNA: TGTGCCAGCAGTGGTCCCGGGTGGAGGGGTCAGCCCCAGCATTTT. This codes for CASSGPGWRGQPQHF. The chain carries TRBV6-1 and TRBJ1-5, with D possibly matching TRBD1 (5 bases). This CDR3 is built from 15 residues. The germline CDR1 and CDR2 sequences are MNHNS and SASEGT. The V end was cut by 4 bases, the J end by 6 bases, with 16 bases between.

In this sample, this clonotype turned up a few times. The chain combines TRBV11-3 with TRBJ2-5; tentatively, D is TRBD2 (6 bases). Trimming cost V 4 bases and J 7 bases, with 25 bases left between them. Germline V gene sequence: CDR1 SGHNT, CDR2 YENEEA. The CDR3 consists of 17 residues. In DNA form, the CDR3 reads TGTGCCAGCAGCTCCCCTTTCGGACCGCCCCACGGGGGGACCCAGTACTTC. This gives the protein CASSSPFGPPHGGTQYF.

The chain is built from TRBV9 and TRBJ2-3; 8 nucleotides match TRBD2. The CDR3 consists of 15 residues. With V trimmed by 0 bases and J by 3 bases, 3 bases remained unmatched. Germline V gives CDR1 SGDLS, CDR2 YYNGEE. The CDR3 sequence is CASSVGSGRTDTQYF. The CDR3 region has the DNA TGTGCCAGCAGCGTAGGGAGCGGGAGAACAGATACGCAGTATTTT.

This clonotype was counted ten times or more. The gene calls are TRBV28 and TRBJ2-7; TRBD1 agrees at 7 bases. Losses at the gene ends were 7 bases for V and 5 bases for J; bases not matched to a gene: 5. The CDR3 contains 12 residues. The germline V gene encodes CDR1 MDHEN and CDR2 SYDVKM. The CDR3 is CASTNRGHEQYF. Written as DNA, the CDR3 is TGTGCCAGCACCAACAGGGGCCACGAGCAGTACTTC.

This clonotype was counted only a few times. The rearrangement links TRBV6-5 to TRBJ1-4; D call uncertain. The ends were cut back, 0 bases at V and 8 bases at J, with 7 bases in the middle. Per germline, CDR1 MNHEY and CDR2 SVGAGI. There are 13 residues in the CDR3. Here the CDR3 DNA reads TGTGCCAGCAGTTACTCGACCGGAGAAAAACTGTTTTTT. Amino acids: CASSYSTGEKLFF.

This clonotype was seen more than once but under ten times. The chain has TRBV3-1 and TRBJ2-5; 7 bases align to TRBD2. The CDR3 is 16 residues long. Germline assignment: CDR1 LGHDT and CDR2 YNNKEL (reference sequence). The V and J ends lost 3 bases and 5 bases, in that order; junction bases with no gene match: 12. The DNA for the CDR3 is TGTGCCAGCAGCCAGGATTTTGGCGGGAGAAGTGAGACCCAGTACTTC. Its protein is CASSQDFGGRSETQYF.